The next 32 T cell receptor beta chains were all read from a single sample in a study of blood T cell repertoires in COVID-19. The data were produced by immunoSEQ multiplex PCR, yet TCRdb's version contains in-frame clones alone and is incomplete. The sample has roughly 350,000 clones; 75% to 90% are singletons. Sequencing was carried out using peripheral blood. The receptors were sampled from a woman aged 45-65 years with COVID-19, enrolled during active disease.

There are a few counts of this clone. The chain recombines TRBV7-8 with TRBJ1-4; D is undetermined. The CDR3 is 14 residues long. Looked up from germline, CDR1 is SGHVS and CDR2 is FQNEAQ. Trimming pared 1 base from V and 3 bases from J, leaving 6 bases between. The CDR3 spells CASSLGTANEKLFF. The DNA for the CDR3 is TGTGCCAGCAGCTTAGGCACGGCTAATGAAAAACTGTTTTTT.

This chain connects TRBV11-3 to TRBJ2-1; 8 bases line up with TRBD1. Germline CDR1 reads SGHNT; CDR2 reads YENEEA. This CDR3 has 15 amino acids. Trimming took 5 bases from V and 4 from J; bases not matched to a gene: 7. For the CDR3, the DNA is TGTGCCAGCAGCACCCGGACAGGGTTATACAATGAGCAGTTCTTC. It codes for CASSTRTGLYNEQFF.

J is TRBJ1-2 and V is TRBV5-1; 9 nucleotides align to TRBD1. V gave up 4 bases and J gave up 3 bases; unmatched junction bases: 7. CDR1 and CDR2 (germline): SGHRS, YFSETQ. The CDR3 sequence is 15 residues long. For the CDR3, the DNA is TGCGCCAGCAGCCCCGGAACAGGGGGCTACTATGGCTACACCTTC. Protein product: CASSPGTGGYYGYTF.

The chain is built from TRBV11-3 and TRBJ2-5; D may be TRBD1 (5 bases). From germline, CDR1 is SGHNT and CDR2 YENEEA. Trimming removed 2 bases at V and 3 bases at J, with 10 bases between. The CDR3 covers 14 residues. In DNA form, the CDR3 reads TGTGCCAGCAGCTTACAGGGAAGCGAAGAGACCCAGTACTTC. It specifies CASSLQGSEETQYF.

The chain combines TRBV19 with TRBJ2-7; TRBD1 matches at 11 bases. The CDR3 is 13 residues long. V dropped 5 bases and J dropped 5; count of bases not matched to a gene: 2. From germline, CDR1 is LNHDA and CDR2 SQIVND (reference sequence). For the CDR3, the DNA is TGTGCCAGTAGTTGGACAGGGGGCAACGAGCAGTACTTC. It translates to CASSWTGGNEQYF.

This clone has only one observation. V is TRBV24-1 and J is TRBJ2-1; a weak D match, TRBD1 (5 bases). Trimming took off 4 bases at V and 4 bases at J, with 16 bases between the two ends. Germline CDR1 KGHDR, CDR2 SFDVKD. The CDR3 loop spans 16 amino acids. The CDR3 spells CATSDPQGGVYNEQFF. The CDR3 DNA sequence: TGTGCCACCAGTGACCCCCAGGGCGGCGTTTACAATGAGCAGTTCTTC.

This chain joins TRBV4-1 and TRBJ2-2, with D maybe TRBD1 (6 bases). The germline V gene has CDR1 MGHRA and CDR2 YSYEKL. This CDR3 contains 15 residues. Trimming left V 4 bases short and J 5 bases short, with 14 bases between. Written as DNA, the CDR3 is TGCGCCAGCAGCCTCAGGACAGCTATTACCGGGGAGCTGTTTTTT. Encoded protein: CASSLRTAITGELFF.

The rearrangement links TRBV5-4 to TRBJ2-2, with 9 bases matching TRBD2. V lost 4 bases to trimming and J lost 4 bases; unmatched junction nucleotides: 14. Germline V gene sequence: CDR1 SGHNT, CDR2 YYREEE (reference sequence). The CDR3 length is 18 residues. CDR3: CASSLQVEAGGVTGELFF. In DNA form, the CDR3 reads TGTGCCAGCAGCCTCCAGGTTGAAGCGGGAGGTGTCACCGGGGAGCTGTTTTTT.

The chain is built from TRBV7-2 and TRBJ2-5; D remains unclear. The CDR3 contains 13 residues. Germline CDR1 and CDR2: SGHTA and FQGNSA. The V end was cut by 10 bases, the J end by 2 bases, with 14 bases between. In nucleotides, the CDR3 is TGTGCCACATCGTCGCGCTCTCAAGAGACCCAGTACTTC. Translating it yields CATSSRSQETQYF.

The V call is TRBV11-3, the J call TRBJ2-3; 7 positions agree with TRBD2. After removal of 2 bases from V and 3 bases from J, the junction contained 8 bases not matched to a gene. This CDR3 has 16 residues. In germline, CDR1 is SGHNT, CDR2 YENEEA. The CDR3 sequence is CASSLRRGGFTDTQYF. The CDR3 nucleotides read TGTGCCAGCAGCTTAAGGAGGGGAGGGTTTACAGATACGCAGTATTTT.

The chain is built from TRBV29-1 and TRBJ2-1; the match to TRBD2 covers 7 bases. The CDR3 runs to 16 residues. The germline gives CDR1 SQVTM, CDR2 ANQGSEA. With 2 bases clipped from V and 5 bases from J, the junction kept 12 bases outside the gene matches. This CDR3 reads CSVEKLARTQNNEQFF. The CDR3 region has the DNA TGCAGCGTTGAAAAACTAGCGCGTACTCAGAACAATGAGCAGTTCTTC.

In its sample, this clone was seen a few times. The V and J genes are TRBV27 and TRBJ1-2; 8 nucleotides match TRBD1. Germline CDR1 MNHEY, CDR2 SMNVEV (reference sequence). V shed 2 bases and J 6 bases; nucleotides not matched to a gene: 5. The CDR3 runs to 14 residues. CDR3 sequence: CASSLNRGGHGYTF. As DNA, the CDR3 is TGTGCCAGCAGTTTAAACAGGGGGGGACATGGCTACACCTTC.

This chain connects TRBV27 to TRBJ2-7; no clear D gene. The CDR3 runs to 14 residues. Germline values: CDR1 MNHEY, CDR2 SMNVEV (reference sequence). The V end was cut by 0 bases, the J end by 6 bases, with 12 bases between. The CDR3 DNA sequence: TGTGCCAGCAGTTTATCGACAATAGTGGGCGAGCAGTACTTC. Translated, it gives CASSLSTIVGEQYF.

The chain combines TRBV5-4 with TRBJ2-7, with a tentative D call TRBD1 (6 bases). Germline assignment: CDR1 SGHNT and CDR2 YYREEE (reference sequence). There are 12 residues in the CDR3. The germline V and J ends were trimmed by 0 bases and 9 bases, with 10 bases remaining between them. CDR3 sequence: CASSLGGRGQYF. Here the CDR3 DNA reads TGTGCCAGCAGCTTGGGGGGGCGCGGGCAGTACTTC.

The chain combines TRBV30 with TRBJ1-2; TRBD1 aligns across 7 bases. The CDR3 has 15 residues. With 4 bases clipped from V and 3 bases from J, the junction kept 11 bases outside the gene matches. Germline V CDR1 and CDR2: GTSNPN, SVGIG (reference sequence). CDR3 sequence reads: CAWNPDPGTDYGYTF. In DNA form, the CDR3 reads TGTGCCTGGAACCCTGACCCAGGGACAGACTATGGCTACACCTTC.

This clone appeared many times. The rearrangement links TRBV4-2 to TRBJ1-6; 9 bases line up with TRBD1. Germline-derived CDR1 and CDR2 are LGHNA and YNFKEQ. This CDR3 has 19 residues. Trimming took 2 bases from V and 10 from J; bases not matched to a gene: 18. The CDR3 loop is CASSQSLRSADRGNSPLHF. The CDR3 nucleotides read TGTGCCAGCAGCCAATCTCTTAGGTCGGCGGACAGGGGCAACTCACCCCTCCACTTT.

This chain links TRBV3-1 (or the pseudogene TRBV3-2) with TRBJ1-2; TRBD1 agrees at 7 bases. This CDR3 is built from 13 residues. Per the germline V gene, CDR1 is LGHDT and CDR2 is YNNKEL (reference sequence). The ends lost 4 bases at V and 10 bases at J; junction bases unmatched: 9. The CDR3 DNA reads as TGTGCCAGCAGCCGACAGGGCCTTTTTTCCTACACCTTC. Protein sequence: CASSRQGLFSYTF.

The CDR3 sequence: CAISESPGLTFSGNTIYF. The CDR3, as DNA: TGTGCCATCAGTGAGTCTCCAGGACTAACTTTCTCTGGAAACACCATATATTTT. This chain joins TRBV10-3 and TRBJ1-3; D call uncertain. Trimming took 0 bases from V and 0 from J, leaving 15 bases between them. The V gene's germline CDR1 is ENHRY and CDR2 SYGVKD. This CDR3 has 18 residues.

The genes are TRBV9 and TRBJ1-3; D remains ambiguous. V lost 0 bases and J 0 bases, leaving 10 bases between the germline ends. The CDR3 runs to 16 residues. Per germline, CDR1 SGDLS and CDR2 YYNGEE. Here the CDR3 reads CASSVGNRVSGNTIYF. The CDR3 nucleotides read TGTGCCAGCAGCGTAGGTAACCGAGTCTCTGGAAACACCATATATTTT.

The chain combines TRBV6-5 with TRBJ1-2, with D perhaps matching TRBD1 (6 bases). Looked up from germline, CDR1 is MNHEY and CDR2 is SVGAGI. The V end was cut by 4 bases, the J end by 4 bases, with 13 bases between. This CDR3 comprises 14 residues. DNA of the CDR3: TGTGCCAGCAGTTTGCCAGGGGCCACCTATGGCTACACCTTC. This encodes CASSLPGATYGYTF.

This sequence joins TRBV12-3 or TRBV12-4 and TRBJ1-5; D remains ambiguous. Trimming took off 6 bases at V and 0 bases at J, with 6 bases between the two ends. The CDR3 sequence is 13 residues long. CDR3: CASSPSSNQPQHF. The CDR3, as DNA: TGTGCCAGCAGCCCCAGTAGCAATCAGCCCCAGCATTTT.

This chain links TRBV21-1 with TRBJ1-5; the table names TRBD1, a call not compared with the DNA. TRBV21-1 is recorded as a pseudogene. There are 15 residues in the CDR3. The CDR3 DNA sequence: TGTGCCAGCGGGGGTCAGGGGGCGAGCAATCAGCCCCAGCATTTT. Translated, it gives CASGGQGASNQPQHF.

The V call is TRBV7-3, the J call TRBJ2-1; D unclear. This CDR3 has 17 amino acids. Germline V gives CDR1 SGHTA, CDR2 FQGTGA. Trimming stripped 5 bases from V and 0 bases from J, with 17 bases between. CDR3 amino acids: CASSPSKLSNSYNEQFF. CDR3 nucleotide sequence: TGTGCCAGCAGCCCCTCGAAACTCTCAAACTCCTACAATGAGCAGTTCTTC. Full variable domain (missing parts from reference TRBV7-3 and TRBJ2-1): GAGVSQTPSNKVTEKGKYVELRCDPISGHTALYWYRQSLGQGPEFLIYFQGTGAADDSGLPNDRFFAVRPEGSVSTLKIQRTERGDSAVYLCASSPSKLSNSYNEQFFGPGTRLTVL.

V usage is TRBV19 and J usage is TRBJ2-4; 8 nucleotides align to TRBD2. The J segment lost 0 bases and the V segment lost 6 bases, leaving 10 bases of the junction unmatched. The CDR3 is 17 amino acids. From germline, CDR1 is LNHDA and CDR2 SQIVND (reference sequence). CDR3 coding DNA: TGTGCCAGTAGCAACTCCGGGACTAGACTAGCCAAAAACATTCAGTACTTC. Its protein is CASSNSGTRLAKNIQYF.

This sequence joins TRBV11-2 and TRBJ2-2; 12 bases align to TRBD2. The CDR3 contains 18 residues. Germline V gene data show CDR1 as SGHAT and CDR2 as FQNNGV. Germline trimming cut 0 bases from V and 3 bases from J; bases unmatched to any gene: 5. The CDR3, as DNA: TGTGCCAGCAGCTTAGACTATCGACTAGCGGGAGACACCGGGGAGCTGTTTTTT. Translating gives CASSLDYRLAGDTGELFF.

The V call is TRBV27, the J call TRBJ2-7, with TRBD1 matching 9 bases. Germline CDR1 MNHEY, CDR2 SMNVEV (reference sequence). V dropped 6 bases and J dropped 1; count of bases not matched to a gene: 4. This CDR3 region has 14 residues. The CDR3 nucleotides read TGTGCCAGCAGACGGACAGGGGCGTCCTACGAGCAGTACTTC. Translated, it gives CASRRTGASYEQYF.

The chain uses TRBV7-2 and TRBJ2-5; the match to TRBD1 covers 8 bases. The CDR3 contains 16 residues. V dropped 2 bases and J dropped 5; count of bases not matched to a gene: 10. Germline V gene lookup returns CDR1 SGHTA and CDR2 FQGNSA. The CDR3 bases are TGTGCCAGCAGCTTAATTCGGCCGACAGGGGCGGAGACCCAGTACTTC. Its translation is CASSLIRPTGAETQYF.

Comments on this clone: Other DNA sequences from this sample encode an identical CDR3 as well. The chain combines TRBV29-1 with TRBJ1-2; D perhaps matches TRBD1 (5 bases). Deletions cut 5 bases from V and 8 bases from J, with 15 bases between. CDR1 and CDR2 from the germline V gene are SQVTM and ANQGSEA. CDR3 size: 12 residues. The CDR3 loop is CSVSGQGNGYTF. The CDR3 nucleotides read TGCAGCGTTAGCGGGCAGGGAAACGGCTACACCTTC.

The chain uses TRBV18 and TRBJ2-1, with D tentatively TRBD1 (5 bases). Trimming stripped 6 bases from V and 10 bases from J, with 25 bases between. Germline assignment: CDR1 KGHSH and CDR2 LQKENI. This CDR3 is 16 amino acids long. The CDR3 loop reads CASSHGGALVKWEQFF. In DNA form, the CDR3 reads TGTGCCAGCTCGCATGGTGGGGCGTTAGTAAAATGGGAGCAGTTCTTC. The full variable domain, in which reference TRBV18 and TRBJ2-1 provide the parts outside the CDR3, is NAGVMQNPRHLVRRRGQEARLRCSPMKGHSHVYWYRQLPEEGLKFMVYLQKENIIDESGMPKERFSAEFPKEGPSILRIQQVVRGDSAAYFCASSHGGALVKWEQFFGPGTRLTVL.

This clone has a handful of counts. V gene TRBV29-1 combines with J gene TRBJ2-2; 8 bases fit TRBD2. V shed 4 bases and J 6 bases; nucleotides not matched to a gene: 4. CDR3 length: 13 residues. From germline, CDR1 is SQVTM and CDR2 ANQGSEA. The CDR3 spells CSVGTSGPGELFF. In DNA form, the CDR3 reads TGCAGCGTTGGAACTAGCGGACCCGGGGAGCTGTTTTTT.

The rearrangement links TRBV5-6 to TRBJ2-1; D remains ambiguous. This CDR3 contains 15 residues. The ends were cut back, 2 bases at V and 6 bases at J, with 15 bases in the middle. Germline loops: CDR1 SGHDT, CDR2 YYEEEE. In DNA, the CDR3 is TGTGCCAGCAGCTTTCCAGACAAGCATGGCAATGAGCAGTTCTTC. This sequence encodes CASSFPDKHGNEQFF.

The V gene is TRBV5-6, the J gene TRBJ2-1; no firm D call. This CDR3 has 13 residues. Trimming took off 0 bases at V and 6 bases at J, with 7 bases between the two ends. Germline V gene sequence: CDR1 SGHDT, CDR2 YYEEEE. For the CDR3, the DNA is TGTGCCAGCAGCTTGGACTCCGCCAATGAGCAGTTCTTC. This codes for CASSLDSANEQFF. The full variable domain, its missing parts supplied by reference TRBV5-6 and TRBJ2-1, is DAGVTQSPTHLIKTRGQQVTLRCSPKSGHDTVSWYQQALGQGPQFIFQYYEEEERQRGNFPDRFSGHQFPNYSSELNVNALLLGDSALYLCASSLDSANEQFFGPGTRLTVL.